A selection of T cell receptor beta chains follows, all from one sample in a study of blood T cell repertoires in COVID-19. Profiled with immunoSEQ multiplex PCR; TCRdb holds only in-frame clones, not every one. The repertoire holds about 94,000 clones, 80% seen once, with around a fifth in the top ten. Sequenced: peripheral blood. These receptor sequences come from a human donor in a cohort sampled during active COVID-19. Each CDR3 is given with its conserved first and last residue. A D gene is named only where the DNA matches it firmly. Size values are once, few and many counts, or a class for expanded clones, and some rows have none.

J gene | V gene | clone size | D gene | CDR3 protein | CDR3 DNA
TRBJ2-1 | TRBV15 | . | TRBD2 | CATTRGAGTSGEQFF | TGTGCCACCACGCGGGGAGCCGGGACTAGCGGTGAGCAGTTCTTC
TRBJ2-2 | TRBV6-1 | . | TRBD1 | CASSGDRGANTGELFF | TGTGCCAGCAGTGGAGACAGGGGCGCGAACACCGGGGAGCTGTTTTTT
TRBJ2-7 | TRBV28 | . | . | CASSGGTANTYEQYF | TGTGCCAGCAGTGGGGGGACGGCGAATACCTACGAGCAGTACTTC
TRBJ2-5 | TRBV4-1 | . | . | CASSQDSAGERETQYF | TGCGCCAGCAGCCAAGACTCTGCCGGAGAGAGAGAGACCCAGTACTTC
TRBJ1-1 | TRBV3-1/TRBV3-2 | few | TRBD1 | CASSPQDRGRLTFF | TGTGCCAGCAGCCCCCAAGACAGGGGGCGTCTAACTTTCTTT
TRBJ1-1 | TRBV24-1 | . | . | CATSSLRGGNTEAFF | TGTGCCACCAGCAGCCTGCGGGGAGGGAACACTGAAGCTTTCTTT
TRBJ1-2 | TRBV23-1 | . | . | CASSRDSTNYGYTF | TGCGCCAGCAGTCGTGACTCCACTAACTATGGCTACACCTTC
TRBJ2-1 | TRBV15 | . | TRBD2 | CATSRDNVAGGSGEQFF | TGTGCCACCAGCAGAGACAACGTAGCGGGAGGGTCCGGTGAGCAGTTCTTC
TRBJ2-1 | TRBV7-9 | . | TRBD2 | CASSPPSGWMDNEQFF | TGTGCCAGCAGCCCGCCTAGCGGGTGGATGGACAATGAGCAGTTCTTC
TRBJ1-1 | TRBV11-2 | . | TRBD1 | CASSRDRDTEAFF | TGTGCCAGCAGCCGAGACAGGGACACTGAAGCTTTCTTT
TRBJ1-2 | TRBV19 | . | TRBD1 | CASSIVQGANYGYTF | TGTGCCAGTAGTATAGTCCAGGGGGCTAACTATGGCTACACCTTC
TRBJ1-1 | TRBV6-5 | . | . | CASSYDWNTEAFF | TGTGCCAGCAGTTATGACTGGAACACTGAAGCTTTCTTT
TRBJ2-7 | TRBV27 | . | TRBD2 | CASSGSGSQSYEQYF | TGTGCCAGCAGTGGGAGCGGGAGCCAATCCTACGAGCAGTACTTC
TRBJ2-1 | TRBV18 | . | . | CASSPQGELSYNEQFF | TGTGCCAGCTCACCACAGGGGGAACTCTCCTACAATGAGCAGTTCTTC